This entry lists 8 T cell receptor beta chains sequenced from one sample in a study of control samples from healthy donors and cancer patients. The assay was immunoSEQ multiplex PCR, and TCRdb's table has in-frame clones only and misses some. The sample holds 150,000 or so clones, approximately 86% seen once. Sequencing used blood. The origin of the receptors is a woman under 40 in good health.

This chain uses TRBV6-1 with TRBJ1-2; perhaps TRBD1 as D (5 bases). Germline V lookup: CDR1 MNHNS, CDR2 SASEGT. V lost 2 bases to trimming and J lost 5 bases, with 21 bases between them. The CDR3 length is 17 residues. For the CDR3, the DNA is TGTGCCAGCAGTGAACTCGGGGCGGGTACGGGGGGATATGGCTACACCTTC. Amino acid sequence: CASSELGAGTGGYGYTF.

The chain is built from TRBV12-3 or TRBV12-4 and TRBJ2-5; D may be TRBD2 (5 bases). The germline V and J ends were trimmed by 3 bases and 5 bases, with 10 bases remaining between them. The CDR3 is made up of 13 amino acids. The CDR3 is CASSLGGSETQYF. The CDR3 DNA is TGTGCCAGCAGTTTGGGCGGGTCCGAGACCCAGTACTTC.

The chain joins TRBV2 to TRBJ1-6; D gene ambiguous. The CDR3 consists of 13 residues. From germline, CDR1 is SNHLY and CDR2 FYNNEI. The V end lost 0 bases, the J end lost 11 bases, and 8 bases lay between the germline ends. CDR3 residues: CASSEALAAPLHF. The CDR3 DNA sequence: TGTGCCAGCAGTGAAGCTCTAGCGGCACCCCTCCACTTT.

This clone was observed once. V usage is TRBV6-5 and J usage is TRBJ1-2; D is undetermined. V lost 6 bases and J 2 bases, leaving 4 bases between the germline ends. The length of the CDR3 is 11 residues. Germline values: CDR1 MNHEY, CDR2 SVGAGI. The CDR3 DNA sequence: TGTGCCAGCAGGGGCAACTATGGCTACACCTTC. It yields the protein CASRGNYGYTF.

The J gene is TRBJ2-2, the V gene TRBV29-1; D unclear. V was cut by 6 bases and J by 4 bases, with 18 bases left in between. Germline V gives CDR1 SQVTM, CDR2 ANQGSEA. This CDR3 has 15 amino acids. CDR3 region: CSVVLPDKITGELFF. The CDR3 DNA is TGCAGCGTCGTATTACCGGATAAAATCACCGGGGAGCTGTTTTTT.

This clone was recorded a few times. This sequence joins TRBV27 and TRBJ2-7; a possible D gene is TRBD1 (7 bases). Trimming shortened V by 6 bases and J by 7 bases, and 28 bases separated the two germline ends. Per the germline V gene, CDR1 is MNHEY and CDR2 is SMNVEV (reference sequence). The CDR3 runs 17 residues. In DNA form, the CDR3 reads TGTGCCAGCAGCCGGGAGCTACCGGGACAGACTAAGGAGGAGCAGTACTTC. It yields the protein CASSRELPGQTKEEQYF.

This clone was picked up one time. The V gene is TRBV5-5, the J gene TRBJ1-4; 7 nucleotides align to TRBD1. J was trimmed by 0 bases and V by 4 bases; bases with no gene match: 6. This CDR3 contains 16 residues. Per the germline V gene, CDR1 is SGHKS and CDR2 is YYEKEE (reference sequence). The CDR3 DNA follows: TGTGCCAGCAGCCCGACAGGGTTAGCAACTAATGAAAAACTGTTTTTT. Amino acids: CASSPTGLATNEKLFF.

This clone was counted once. This rearrangement joins TRBV5-4 to TRBJ2-7; 9 bases agree with TRBD1. The germline V gene has CDR1 SGHNT and CDR2 YYREEE (reference sequence). The CDR3 extends over 16 amino acids. V dropped 0 bases and J dropped 2; count of bases not matched to a gene: 6. CDR3 amino acids: CASSLGTGALPYEQYF. The CDR3 DNA reads TGTGCCAGCAGCTTGGGGACAGGGGCGTTACCCTACGAGCAGTACTTC.